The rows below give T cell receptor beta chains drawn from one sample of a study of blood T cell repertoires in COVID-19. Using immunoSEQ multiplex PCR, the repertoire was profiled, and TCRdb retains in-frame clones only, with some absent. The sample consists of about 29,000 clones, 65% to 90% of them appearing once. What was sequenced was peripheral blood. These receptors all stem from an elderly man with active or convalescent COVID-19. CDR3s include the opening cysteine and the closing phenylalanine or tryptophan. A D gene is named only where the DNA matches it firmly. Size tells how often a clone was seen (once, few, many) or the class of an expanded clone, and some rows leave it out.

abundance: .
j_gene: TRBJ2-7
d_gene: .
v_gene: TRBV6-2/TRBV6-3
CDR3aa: CASSYRRGYEQYF
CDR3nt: TGTGCCAGCAGTTACAGAAGGGGCTACGAGCAGTACTTC

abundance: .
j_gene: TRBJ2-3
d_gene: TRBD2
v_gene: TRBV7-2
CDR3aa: CASSFRGGTDTQYF
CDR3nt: TGTGCCAGCAGCTTCCGGGGGGGCACAGATACGCAGTATTTT

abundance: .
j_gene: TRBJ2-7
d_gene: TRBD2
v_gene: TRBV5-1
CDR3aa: CASSLAGGDEQYF
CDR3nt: TGCGCCAGCAGCTTGGCGGGAGGCGACGAGCAGTACTTC

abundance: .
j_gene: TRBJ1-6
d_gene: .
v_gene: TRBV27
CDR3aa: CASSRTLYNSPLHF
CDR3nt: TGTGCCAGCAGTCGGACACTTTATAATTCACCCCTCCACTTT

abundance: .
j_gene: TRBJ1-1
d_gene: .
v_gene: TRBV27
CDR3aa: CASSLGGEGTEAFF
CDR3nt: TGTGCCAGCAGTTTAGGAGGGGAAGGCACTGAAGCTTTCTTT

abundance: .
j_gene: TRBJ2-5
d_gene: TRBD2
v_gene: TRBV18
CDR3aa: CASSHLAGGIQETQYF
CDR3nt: TGTGCCAGCTCACATCTAGCGGGCGGCATCCAAGAGACCCAGTACTTC

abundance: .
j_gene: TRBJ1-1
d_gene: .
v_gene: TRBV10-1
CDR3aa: CASSEALQGKGEAFF
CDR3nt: TGCGCCAGCAGTGAGGCCCTACAGGGTAAAGGTGAAGCTTTCTTT

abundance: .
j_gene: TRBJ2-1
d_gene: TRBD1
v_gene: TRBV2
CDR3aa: CASSVDRGDYNEQFF
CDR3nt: TGTGCCAGCAGTGTCGACAGGGGGGACTACAATGAGCAGTTCTTC

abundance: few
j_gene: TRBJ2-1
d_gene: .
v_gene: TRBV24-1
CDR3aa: CATSDPLGSSYNEQFF
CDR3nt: TGTGCCACCAGTGACCCCCTAGGATCTTCCTACAATGAGCAGTTCTTC

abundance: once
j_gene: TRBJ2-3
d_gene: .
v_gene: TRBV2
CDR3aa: CASSFGQTDTQYF
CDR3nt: TGTGCCAGCAGTTTTGGACAGACAGATACGCAGTATTTT

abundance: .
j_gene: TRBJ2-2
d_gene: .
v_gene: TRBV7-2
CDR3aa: CASSLNEGGELFF
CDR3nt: TGTGCCAGCAGCTTAAATGAGGGCGGGGAGCTGTTTTTT

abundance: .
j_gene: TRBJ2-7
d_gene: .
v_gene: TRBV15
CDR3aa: CATSRLPVGSNEQYF
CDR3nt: TGTGCCACCAGCAGACTACCCGTCGGGTCCAACGAGCAGTACTTC

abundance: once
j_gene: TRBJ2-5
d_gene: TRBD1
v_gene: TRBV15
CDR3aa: CATSREQGVGETQYF
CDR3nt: TGTGCCACCAGCAGAGAACAGGGGGTTGGTGAGACCCAGTACTTC

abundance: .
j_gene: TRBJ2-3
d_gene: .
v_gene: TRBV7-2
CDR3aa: CASSLPYTDTQYF
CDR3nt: TGTGCCAGCAGCTTGCCTTACACGGATACGCAGTATTTT

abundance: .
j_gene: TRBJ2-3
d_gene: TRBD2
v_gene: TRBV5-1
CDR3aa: CASSSGLAGQGDTQYF
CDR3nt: TGCGCCAGCAGCTCCGGGCTAGCGGGGCAAGGGGATACGCAGTATTTT

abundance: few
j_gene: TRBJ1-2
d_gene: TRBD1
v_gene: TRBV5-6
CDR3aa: CASSLWVTGYYGYTF
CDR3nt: TGTGCCAGCAGCTTGTGGGTGACAGGGTACTATGGCTACACCTTC

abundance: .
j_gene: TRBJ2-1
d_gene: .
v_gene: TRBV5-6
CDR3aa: CASSLGNGGIGVNEQFF
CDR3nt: TGTGCCAGCAGCTTGGGTAACGGCGGGATAGGTGTCAATGAGCAGTTCTTC

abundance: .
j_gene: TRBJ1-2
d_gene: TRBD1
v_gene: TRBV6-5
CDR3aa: CASSYSRQGVNYGYTF
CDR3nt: TGTGCCAGCAGTTACTCGAGACAGGGAGTCAACTATGGCTACACCTTC

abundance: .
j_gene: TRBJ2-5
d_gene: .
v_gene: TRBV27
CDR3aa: CASRRLGAESQETQYF
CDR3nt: TGTGCCAGCAGAAGACTGGGGGCTGAGTCCCAAGAGACCCAGTACTTC

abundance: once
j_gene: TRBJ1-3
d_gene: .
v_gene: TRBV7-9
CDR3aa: CASSLAAGNTIYF
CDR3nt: TGTGCCAGCAGCTTAGCAGCAGGAAACACCATATATTTT

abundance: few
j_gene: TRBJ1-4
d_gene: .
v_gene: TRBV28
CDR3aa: CASSFGGETEKLFF
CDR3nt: TGTGCCAGCAGTTTTGGGGGCGAAACCGAAAAACTGTTTTTT

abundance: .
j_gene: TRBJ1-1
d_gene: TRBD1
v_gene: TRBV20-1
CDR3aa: CSASRQGAPSTEAFF
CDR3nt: TGCAGTGCTAGTAGGCAGGGGGCGCCCAGCACTGAAGCTTTCTTT

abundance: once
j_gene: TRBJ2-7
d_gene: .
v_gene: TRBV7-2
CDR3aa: CASSNPDRKFSYEQYF
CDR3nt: TGTGCCAGCAGCAACCCCGACAGGAAGTTTTCCTACGAGCAGTACTTC

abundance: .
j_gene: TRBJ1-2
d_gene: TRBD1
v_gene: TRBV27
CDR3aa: CASSYRGGEGYTF
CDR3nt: TGTGCCAGCAGCTACAGGGGTGGTGAGGGCTACACCTTC